This TCR beta chain was documented in a study of T cells after yellow fever vaccination (dated by TCRdb to the late 2010s). Regarding the complete study: The SMART-Seq v4 Ultra Low Input RNA kit was used to prepare libraries from fractions with low cell numbers. To track T-cell clones before and after primary and booster YFV17D yellow fever vaccination, bulk TCR alpha and beta repertoires were sequenced longitudinally. Two healthy male donors, one aged 18 to 30 and one aged 30 to 39 years, were included in the cohort. Blood was drawn at multiple timepoints before and after primary and secondary immunization, with bulk PBMC replicates and cell subsets isolated.

CDR1 MRHNA and CDR2 SNTAGT are derived from the germline V gene. V lost 3 bases and J lost 8 bases, and the count of bases not matched to a germline gene is 1. Reading from cysteine to phenylalanine, the CDR3 counts 14 amino acids. The sequence is cut down to CDR3 DNA, 42 bases in frame from base 1. Study-level results and caveats: The secondary T-cell response was weaker than the primary response but faster, peaking on day 5 instead of day 15. Most clones expanded after primary vaccination (about 95% of CD4 and 70% to 90% of CD8) were re-detected after the booster, suggesting that broad memory maintenance occurred. Only two donors were included in the study, so the extent to which the findings can be generalized is limited. Because abundant contaminating clonotypes from the bulk population could be contained in FACS-sorted repertoires, computational filtering was required. A small share of clonotypes was detected in both CD4 and CD8 compartments, with the overlap likely arising from convergent recombination.

The sample's treatment or condition, from its label and the paper: live attenuated yellow fever vaccine strain. At each blood-draw timepoint, two biological replicates of bulk PBMCs were obtained. PBMCs were isolated from peripheral blood using a standard Ficoll-Paque protocol. TriZol was used to extract RNA from bulk PBMCs, CD4 and CD8 fractions, and dextramer-positive and dextramer-negative fractions. Note on this clonotype: The antigen it recognizes is unknown. No base quality information exists; no much larger clone differs at one position.

TCR cDNA was synthesized by 5'RACE template switching, through which a universal primer site and unique molecular identifiers were introduced. cDNA synthesis was primed from both the TCR alpha and TCR beta constant segments. Libraries were amplified in two PCR steps, with sample barcodes and sequencing adapters added in the second step. Sequencing of libraries was performed on Illumina HiSeq 2500 (2x100 bp) or NovaSeq (2x150 bp). The authors' analysis ran thus. Reads were demultiplexed and collapsed into UMI consensus sequences with MIGEC, and V(D)J alignment was performed with MiXCR. Vaccine-responding clonotypes were identified with edgeR using replicate PBMC samples, with FDR below 0.01 and a log2 fold change above 5 up to day 15 being required. CD4 or CD8 identity was assigned to each bulk clonotype according to whether the clonotype was present at higher abundance in the sequenced CD4 repertoire or the sequenced CD8 repertoire. The public sequencing data were trimmed at Q25 with fastp and processed into clonotypes with MiXCR by TCRdb, which kept only in-frame beta chains. Here each entry gathers all rows of one CDR3 protein and keeps the most common genes and DNA. TCRdb, not the authors, supplied the V and J calls. The sample records 450,000 to 650,000 distinct CDR3 sequences, about a fifth of which are singletons. Together, the top ten hold less than 20% of the sample.

The input for sequencing was PBMCs, taken approximately 22 days after the first yellow fever vaccination. In this chain, TRBV6-4 is recombined with TRBJ2-1; a stretch of 13 junction bases matches TRBD2. This TCR was recovered from a man between 18 and 35 years old who received the YFV17D yellow fever vaccine. Read as DNA, the sequence is TGTGCCAGCAGTGAGGGACTAGCGGGGCATGAGCAGTTCTTC. Its translation reads: CASSEGLAGHEQFF.